This T cell receptor beta chain was captured in a study of blood T cell repertoires in COVID-19. As handled by the study authors: Estimated nucleated cell counts came from reference gene primer amplification. TCRdb's table, derived via immunoSEQ multiplex PCR, lists solely in-frame clones and lacks some. Clone size and V and J calls were adopted from that table, with D and trimming inferred from the DNA. The table has approximately 440,000 clones, about nine tenths seen once. Deletions cut 4 bases from V and 4 bases from J, with 14 bases between. Germline V gene sequence: CDR1 SGHRS, CDR2 YFSETQ. The CDR3 has 14 amino acids.

Sample: PBMCs or T cells enriched from blood (not recorded which). The sequence was collected from a young woman who had recovered from COVID-19. The V call is TRBV5-1, the J call TRBJ1-1, with a weak D call TRBD1 (5 bases). The CDR3 loop reads CASSPGGGSTEAFF. The CDR3 region has the DNA TGCGCCAGCAGCCCTGGGGGGGGAAGCACTGAAGCTTTCTTT.